A selection of T cell receptor beta chains follows, all from one sample in a study of CD8 T cells in Susac syndrome. From the immunoSEQ multiplex PCR reads, TCRdb called clonotypes with MiXCR, one entry per CDR3 protein. The profile covers around 46,000 distinct CDR3 sequences, with about 92% appearing a single time and around 0.42% taken by the ten largest. Sequencing input: CD8+ T cells from PBMCs. All receptors derive from a human donor in good health. Each CDR3 is given with its conserved first and last residue. Each record gives: V gene, clone size, D gene, J gene, CDR3 DNA, CDR3 protein. D genes are given only for firm matches. Clone size is given for some rows only: seen once, a few or many times, or a class if the clone is expanded.

v_call: TRBV29-1
clone_size: NA
d_call: TRBD1
j_call: TRBJ1-1
cdr3_nt: TGCAGCGTTCCCGGGGACAGGGAGAACACTGAAGCTTTCTTT
cdr3_aa: CSVPGDRENTEAFF

v_call: TRBV5-8
clone_size: NA
d_call: TRBD2
j_call: TRBJ2-3
cdr3_nt: TGTGCCAGCAGCTTGGAGGATAGCGGGTACTCTACGCAGTATTTT
cdr3_aa: CASSLEDSGYSTQYF

v_call: TRBV12-3/TRBV12-4
clone_size: NA
d_call: NA
j_call: TRBJ2-3
cdr3_nt: TGTGCCAGCAGCCTTACCGCAGGGACAGATACGCAGTATTTT
cdr3_aa: CASSLTAGTDTQYF

v_call: TRBV5-1
clone_size: NA
d_call: NA
j_call: TRBJ2-7
cdr3_nt: TGCGCCAGCAGCTTTACCGGGCTCGAGCAGTACTTC
cdr3_aa: CASSFTGLEQYF

v_call: TRBV29-1
clone_size: NA
d_call: TRBD2
j_call: TRBJ2-7
cdr3_nt: TGCAGCGTTGTAGGAAGCGGGAGCTCCTACGAGCAGTACTTC
cdr3_aa: CSVVGSGSSYEQYF

v_call: TRBV28
clone_size: NA
d_call: NA
j_call: TRBJ2-3
cdr3_nt: TGTGCCAGCAGTTTATCCCGGCTCACAGATACGCAGTATTTT
cdr3_aa: CASSLSRLTDTQYF

v_call: TRBV7-9
clone_size: NA
d_call: NA
j_call: TRBJ1-4
cdr3_nt: TGTGCCAGCAGCTTAAGGCGCTACACGGGGGATGAAAAACTGTTTTTT
cdr3_aa: CASSLRRYTGDEKLFF

v_call: TRBV2
clone_size: NA
d_call: NA
j_call: TRBJ2-7
cdr3_nt: TGTGCCAGCAGTCCTCGTAGGGGACGGCCCCACTCCTACGAGCAGTACTTC
cdr3_aa: CASSPRRGRPHSYEQYF

v_call: TRBV5-1
clone_size: NA
d_call: TRBD1
j_call: TRBJ2-3
cdr3_nt: TGCGCCAGCAGCTTCGCCTGGGACAGGGTAACAGATACGCAGTATTTT
cdr3_aa: CASSFAWDRVTDTQYF

v_call: TRBV7-7
clone_size: NA
d_call: TRBD1
j_call: TRBJ2-1
cdr3_nt: TGTGCTAGCAGTATATTACAGGGGGCGGGGAGTGAGCAGTTCTTC
cdr3_aa: CASSILQGAGSEQFF

v_call: TRBV27
clone_size: NA
d_call: NA
j_call: TRBJ1-1
cdr3_nt: TGTGCCAGCATCGCCTTGAACACTGAAGCTTTCTTT
cdr3_aa: CASIALNTEAFF

v_call: TRBV3-1
clone_size: NA
d_call: NA
j_call: TRBJ2-3
cdr3_nt: TGTGCCAGCAGCCAAGACATTAGCTCGGCAGGGTATCGGACAGATACGCAGTATTTT
cdr3_aa: CASSQDISSAGYRTDTQYF

v_call: TRBV16
clone_size: NA
d_call: TRBD2
j_call: TRBJ2-1
cdr3_nt: TGTGCCAGCAGCCAATGGGCTAGCGGGAGCAATGAGCAGTTCTTC
cdr3_aa: CASSQWASGSNEQFF

v_call: TRBV24-1
clone_size: NA
d_call: NA
j_call: TRBJ2-2
cdr3_nt: TGTGCCACCAGTGATTTGGGGGGGTCCGGGGAGCTGTTTTTT
cdr3_aa: CATSDLGGSGELFF

v_call: TRBV7-9
clone_size: NA
d_call: TRBD1
j_call: TRBJ2-7
cdr3_nt: TGTGCCAGCAGCGATCGGGACAGGGGGCTATACGAGCAGTACTTC
cdr3_aa: CASSDRDRGLYEQYF

v_call: TRBV9
clone_size: NA
d_call: NA
j_call: TRBJ1-2
cdr3_nt: TGTGCCAGCAGCCCGAACAGCTATGGCTACACCTTC
cdr3_aa: CASSPNSYGYTF

v_call: TRBV11-2
clone_size: NA
d_call: NA
j_call: TRBJ2-7
cdr3_nt: TGTGCCAGCAGCCCCGGCGGGGGCAAACGCTCCTACGAGCAGTACTTC
cdr3_aa: CASSPGGGKRSYEQYF

v_call: TRBV11-2
clone_size: NA
d_call: NA
j_call: TRBJ2-7
cdr3_nt: TGTGCCAGCAGCTTCGGGACCTCCTACGAGCAGTACTTC
cdr3_aa: CASSFGTSYEQYF

v_call: TRBV29-1
clone_size: NA
d_call: NA
j_call: TRBJ1-1
cdr3_nt: TGCAGCGTTGAAGAGAAGGGTGAAGCTTTCTTT
cdr3_aa: CSVEEKGEAFF

v_call: TRBV24-1
clone_size: NA
d_call: TRBD1
j_call: TRBJ2-2
cdr3_nt: TGTGCCACCAGTGATTTCGGGGACAGGGTGAACACCGGGGAGCTGTTTTTT
cdr3_aa: CATSDFGDRVNTGELFF

v_call: TRBV6-2/TRBV6-3
clone_size: NA
d_call: NA
j_call: TRBJ2-1
cdr3_nt: TGTGCCAGCAGTAACCCGTGGACGGCCCACAATGAGCAGTTCTTC
cdr3_aa: CASSNPWTAHNEQFF

v_call: TRBV7-9
clone_size: NA
d_call: NA
j_call: TRBJ1-5
cdr3_nt: TGTGCCAGCAGCCTCGGACCCCAGGCGGCCCAGCATTTT
cdr3_aa: CASSLGPQAAQHF

v_call: TRBV29-1
clone_size: NA
d_call: TRBD2
j_call: TRBJ2-7
cdr3_nt: TGCAGCGTTGAAGTCGGACTAGGGGTTGCCTACGAGCAGTACTTC
cdr3_aa: CSVEVGLGVAYEQYF

v_call: TRBV18
clone_size: NA
d_call: NA
j_call: TRBJ2-1
cdr3_nt: TGTGCCAGCTCACCTCCCAGCTACAATGAGCAGTTCTTC
cdr3_aa: CASSPPSYNEQFF

v_call: TRBV7-9
clone_size: NA
d_call: TRBD2
j_call: TRBJ2-7
cdr3_nt: TGTGCCAGCAGCTTCCTAGCGGGAGGGCCCCACGAGCAGTACTTC
cdr3_aa: CASSFLAGGPHEQYF

v_call: TRBV7-9
clone_size: NA
d_call: NA
j_call: TRBJ2-1
cdr3_nt: TGTGCCAGCACCCCTAGGATAACCAATGAGCAGTTCTTC
cdr3_aa: CASTPRITNEQFF

v_call: TRBV12-5
clone_size: NA
d_call: NA
j_call: TRBJ2-4
cdr3_nt: TGTGCTAGTGGTTTCGCTCCTGGGGCGAGAGAAGTAGCCAAAAACATTCAGTACTTC
cdr3_aa: CASGFAPGAREVAKNIQYF

v_call: TRBV9
clone_size: NA
d_call: TRBD1
j_call: TRBJ1-6
cdr3_nt: TGTGCCAGCAGCGCAGATGGGACAGGCAATTCACCCCTCCACTTT
cdr3_aa: CASSADGTGNSPLHF

v_call: TRBV21-1
clone_size: NA
d_call: NA
j_call: TRBJ2-7
cdr3_nt: TGTGCCAGCAGCCGGGACATAAATTCCTACGAGCAGTACTTC
cdr3_aa: CASSRDINSYEQYF

v_call: TRBV2
clone_size: once
d_call: NA
j_call: TRBJ2-1
cdr3_nt: TGTGCCAGCAGTGAGGGAGAGGCCCCTGAGCAGTTCTTC
cdr3_aa: CASSEGEAPEQFF

v_call: TRBV7-9
clone_size: NA
d_call: TRBD1
j_call: TRBJ2-1
cdr3_nt: TGTGCCAGCAGCCTAACAGGGGGCGGTGTCAATGAGCAGTTCTTC
cdr3_aa: CASSLTGGGVNEQFF

v_call: TRBV5-6
clone_size: NA
d_call: NA
j_call: TRBJ1-1
cdr3_nt: TGTGCCAGCAGCTCCGAGGCCAGGGCCTACACTGAAGCTTTCTTT
cdr3_aa: CASSSEARAYTEAFF

v_call: TRBV20-1
clone_size: NA
d_call: NA
j_call: TRBJ1-3
cdr3_nt: TGCAGTGCTAGAGAGGGGACGTTCCCTAGGGCTGGAAACACCATATATTTT
cdr3_aa: CSAREGTFPRAGNTIYF

v_call: TRBV3-1
clone_size: NA
d_call: NA
j_call: TRBJ1-3
cdr3_nt: TGTGCCAGCAGCCGATCAAGGGGCTCTGGAAACACCATATATTTT
cdr3_aa: CASSRSRGSGNTIYF

v_call: TRBV11-2
clone_size: NA
d_call: NA
j_call: TRBJ2-5
cdr3_nt: TGTGCCAGCAGCCGGGACGTGGAGACCCAGTACTTC
cdr3_aa: CASSRDVETQYF

v_call: TRBV19
clone_size: NA
d_call: TRBD2
j_call: TRBJ2-1
cdr3_nt: TGTGCCAGTAGTCCTCCCTTTGGACTAGCGGTCAATGAGCAGTTCTTC
cdr3_aa: CASSPPFGLAVNEQFF

v_call: TRBV2
clone_size: NA
d_call: TRBD2
j_call: TRBJ2-1
cdr3_nt: TGTGCCAGCAGTGACCCCCTAGTAGCGGGGATATACAATGAGCAGTTCTTC
cdr3_aa: CASSDPLVAGIYNEQFF

v_call: TRBV7-9
clone_size: NA
d_call: TRBD1
j_call: TRBJ1-4
cdr3_nt: TGTGCCAGCTCCGGGACAGGGAGCGAAAAACTGTTTTTT
cdr3_aa: CASSGTGSEKLFF

v_call: TRBV20-1
clone_size: NA
d_call: NA
j_call: TRBJ2-7
cdr3_nt: TGCAGTGCTACCACTAGGGAACCCTACGAGCAGTACTTC
cdr3_aa: CSATTREPYEQYF

v_call: TRBV13
clone_size: NA
d_call: NA
j_call: TRBJ1-1
cdr3_nt: TGTGCCAGCAGCCCGGGACCGACCGAGATGAACACTGAAGCTTTCTTT
cdr3_aa: CASSPGPTEMNTEAFF

v_call: TRBV5-1
clone_size: once
d_call: NA
j_call: TRBJ2-2
cdr3_nt: TGCGCCAGCAACCGGGACAATATACGGGAGCCGTTTTTT
cdr3_aa: CASNRDNIREPFF

v_call: TRBV10-3
clone_size: NA
d_call: TRBD1
j_call: TRBJ1-1
cdr3_nt: TGTGCCATCAGCTGGGACAGGGGTGATGAAGCTTTCTTT
cdr3_aa: CAISWDRGDEAFF

v_call: TRBV4-3
clone_size: NA
d_call: TRBD2
j_call: TRBJ2-5
cdr3_nt: TGCGCCAGCAGCCAACGCGGGGGGGGACGCGGGGAGGACACCCGTCAGTACTTC
cdr3_aa: CASSQRGGGRGEDTRQYF

v_call: TRBV5-6
clone_size: NA
d_call: NA
j_call: TRBJ2-3
cdr3_nt: TGTGCCAGCAGCGTTCGGGTTCCTATAGTCCTAGATACGCAGTATTTT
cdr3_aa: CASSVRVPIVLDTQYF

v_call: TRBV6-2/TRBV6-3
clone_size: NA
d_call: NA
j_call: TRBJ1-4
cdr3_nt: TGTGCCAGCAGTGATTGGAGGTCTAATGAAAAACTGTTTTTT
cdr3_aa: CASSDWRSNEKLFF